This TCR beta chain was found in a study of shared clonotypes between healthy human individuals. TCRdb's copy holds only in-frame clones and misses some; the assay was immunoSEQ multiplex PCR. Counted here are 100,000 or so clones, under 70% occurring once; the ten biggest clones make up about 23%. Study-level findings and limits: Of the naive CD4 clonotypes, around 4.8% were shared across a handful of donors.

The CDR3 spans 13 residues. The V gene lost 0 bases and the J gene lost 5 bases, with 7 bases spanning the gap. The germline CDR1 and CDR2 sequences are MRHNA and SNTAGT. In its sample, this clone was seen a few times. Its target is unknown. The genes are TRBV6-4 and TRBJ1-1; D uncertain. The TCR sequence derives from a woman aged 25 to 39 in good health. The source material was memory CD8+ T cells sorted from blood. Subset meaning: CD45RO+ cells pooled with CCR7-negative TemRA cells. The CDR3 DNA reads TGTGCCAGCAGTGACTCGGAACAAACTGAAGCTTTCTTT. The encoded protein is CASSDSEQTEAFF.